This T cell receptor beta chain was identified during a study of cytomegalovirus exposure and HLA in healthy donors. Germline loops: CDR1 SGHTA, CDR2 FQGNSA. The CDR3 runs 13 residues. V trimming: 1 base; J trimming: 8 bases; junction bases outside the gene matches: 4. PCR used 60 Vbeta primers and 13 Jbeta primers. Using immunoSEQ multiplex PCR, the repertoire was profiled, and TCRdb retains in-frame clones only, with some absent. Its table lists 31,000 or so clones. Samples came from healthy bone marrow donors. With regard to this clone: Additional DNA sequences in this sample encode the identical CDR3.

This clonotype was sampled from a female donor in good health and CMV-seronegative. The chain is built from TRBV7-2 and TRBJ1-2; TRBD1 matches at 7 bases. Source material: PBMCs. The CDR3 DNA is TGTGCCAGCAGCTTAGACAGGGGCTACGGCTACACCTTC. This encodes CASSLDRGYGYTF. Full variable domain (remainder filled in from reference TRBV7-2 and TRBJ1-2): GAGVSQSPSNKVTEKGKDVELRCDPISGHTALYWYRQSLGQGLEFLIYFQGNSAPDKSGLPSDRFSAERTGGSVSTLTIQRTQQEDSAVYLCASSLDRGYGYTFGSGTRLTVV.